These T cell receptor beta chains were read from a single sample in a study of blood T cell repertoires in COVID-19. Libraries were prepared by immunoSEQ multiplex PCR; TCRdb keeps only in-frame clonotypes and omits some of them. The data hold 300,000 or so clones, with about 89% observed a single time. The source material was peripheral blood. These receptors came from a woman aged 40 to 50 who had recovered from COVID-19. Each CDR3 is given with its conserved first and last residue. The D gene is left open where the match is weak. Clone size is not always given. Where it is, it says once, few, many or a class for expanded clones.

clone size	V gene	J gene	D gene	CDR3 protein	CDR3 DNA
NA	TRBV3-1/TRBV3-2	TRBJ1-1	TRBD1	CASSRGGREAFF	TGTGCCAGCAGCCGAGGGGGCCGTGAAGCTTTCTTT
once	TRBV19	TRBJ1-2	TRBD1	CASSIDWDRGSFGYTF	TGTGCCAGTAGTATCGATTGGGACAGGGGGTCGTTTGGCTACACCTTC
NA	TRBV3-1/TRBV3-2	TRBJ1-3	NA	CASSHGLHSGNTIYF	TGTGCCAGCAGCCACGGGTTACACTCTGGAAACACCATATATTTT
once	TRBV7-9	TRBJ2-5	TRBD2	CASSSGTSGGGFQETQYF	TGTGCCAGCAGCTCCGGGACTAGCGGGGGGGGATTCCAAGAGACCCAGTACTTC
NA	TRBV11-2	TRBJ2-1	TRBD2	CASSLDLAGGNEQFF	TGTGCCAGCAGCTTAGATTTAGCGGGGGGCAATGAGCAGTTCTTC
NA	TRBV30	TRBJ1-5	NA	CAWSFGDWSNQPQHF	TGTGCCTGGAGTTTCGGGGACTGGAGCAATCAGCCCCAGCATTTT
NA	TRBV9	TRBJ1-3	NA	CASSARGRAGNTIYF	TGTGCCAGCAGCGCCCGGGGTCGAGCGGGAAACACCATATATTTT
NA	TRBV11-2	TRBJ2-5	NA	CASSQPRNSGDQETQYF	TGTGCCAGCAGCCAACCGCGGAATTCCGGGGACCAAGAGACCCAGTACTTC
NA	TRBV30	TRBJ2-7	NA	CAWSVSLRYEQYF	TGTGCCTGGAGTGTATCCTTGAGGTACGAGCAGTACTTC
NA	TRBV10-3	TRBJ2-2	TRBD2	CAISESGTSDDGELFF	TGTGCCATCAGTGAGTCAGGGACTAGCGACGACGGGGAGCTGTTTTTT
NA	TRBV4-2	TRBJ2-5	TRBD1	CASSLTGRETQYF	TGTGCCAGCAGCCTGACAGGGAGAGAGACCCAGTACTTC
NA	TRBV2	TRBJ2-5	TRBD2	CASRGGLAGRQETQYF	TGTGCCAGCAGGGGGGGACTAGCGGGGCGTCAAGAGACCCAGTACTTC
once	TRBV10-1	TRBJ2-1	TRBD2	CASGIAGYQFF	TGCGCCAGCGGGATAGCGGGGTATCAGTTCTTC
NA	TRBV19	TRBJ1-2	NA	CATWDIIPNYGYTF	TGTGCCACCTGGGACATCATCCCCAACTATGGCTACACCTTC
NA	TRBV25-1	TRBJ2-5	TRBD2	CATAGGGASETQYF	TGTGCCACCGCAGGCGGGGGGGCCTCAGAGACCCAGTACTTC
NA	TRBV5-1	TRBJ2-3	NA	CASTSEGTFTDTQYF	TGCGCCAGCACCTCAGAGGGGACTTTCACAGATACGCAGTATTTT
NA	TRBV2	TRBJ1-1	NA	CASSLGADTEAFF	TGTGCCAGCAGCTTGGGGGCGGACACTGAAGCTTTCTTT
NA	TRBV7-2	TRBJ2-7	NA	CASSLVPGIYEQYF	TGTGCCAGCAGCTTAGTACCAGGAATATACGAGCAGTACTTC
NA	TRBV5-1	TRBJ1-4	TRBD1	CASSSLDRPNEKLFF	TGCGCCAGCAGCTCCCTGGACAGGCCCAATGAAAAACTGTTTTTT
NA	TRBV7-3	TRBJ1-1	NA	CASSPTGEGWTEAFF	TGTGCCAGCAGCCCAACGGGGGAGGGCTGGACTGAAGCTTTCTTT
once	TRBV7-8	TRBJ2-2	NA	CASSLGDRTGELFF	TGTGCCAGCAGCTTAGGAGATCGCACCGGGGAGCTGTTTTTT
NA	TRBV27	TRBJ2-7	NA	CASSFPGRGYEQYF	TGTGCCAGCAGTTTCCCCGGAAGAGGATACGAGCAGTACTTC
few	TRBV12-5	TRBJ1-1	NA	CASALEVGTEAFF	TGTGCTAGTGCCTTAGAGGTGGGCACTGAAGCTTTCTTT
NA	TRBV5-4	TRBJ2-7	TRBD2	CASSLGLAGAYEQYF	TGTGCCAGCAGCTTGGGTCTAGCGGGAGCCTACGAGCAGTACTTC
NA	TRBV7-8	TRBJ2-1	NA	CASSHSRGIYNEQFF	TGTGCCAGCAGCCATAGTAGGGGGATCTACAATGAGCAGTTCTTC
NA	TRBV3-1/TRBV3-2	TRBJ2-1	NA	CASSQGAGEQFF	TGTGCCAGCAGCCAAGGAGCGGGTGAGCAGTTCTTC
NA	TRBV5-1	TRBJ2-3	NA	CASSALRTDTQYF	TGCGCCAGCAGCGCACTCCGCACAGATACGCAGTATTTT
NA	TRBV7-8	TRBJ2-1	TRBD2	CASRERGPRDEQFF	TGTGCCAGCAGGGAGCGGGGGCCCCGGGATGAGCAGTTCTTC
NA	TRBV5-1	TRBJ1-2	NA	CASSFESGYTF	TGCGCCAGCAGCTTTGAGAGTGGCTACACCTTC
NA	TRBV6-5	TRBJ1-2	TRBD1	CASSWTGIGYTF	TGTGCCAGCAGTTGGACAGGGATCGGCTACACCTTC
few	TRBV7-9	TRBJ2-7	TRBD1	CASSLATGVLVYEQYF	TGTGCCAGCAGCTTAGCAACAGGGGTTCTAGTCTACGAGCAGTACTTC
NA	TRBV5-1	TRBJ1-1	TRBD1	CASSLGNRGNTEAFF	TGCGCCAGCAGCTTGGGGAACAGGGGGAACACTGAAGCTTTCTTT
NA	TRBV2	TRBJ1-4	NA	CASSEALEATNEKLFF	TGTGCCAGCAGTGAAGCCCTTGAGGCAACTAATGAAAAACTGTTTTTT
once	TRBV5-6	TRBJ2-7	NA	CASSGGHGYEQYF	TGTGCCAGCAGCGGGGGACACGGTTACGAGCAGTACTTC
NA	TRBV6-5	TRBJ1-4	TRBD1	CASSLTGGSNEKLFF	TGTGCCAGCAGCCTGACAGGGGGATCTAATGAAAAACTGTTTTTT
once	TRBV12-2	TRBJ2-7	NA	CASRLASSLAGRSYEQYF	TGTGCAAGTCGCTTAGCGTCGTCACTAGCGGGGAGATCCTACGAGCAGTACTTC
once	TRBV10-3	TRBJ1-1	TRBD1	CAIRGDRVNTEAFF	TGTGCCATCAGGGGGGACAGGGTGAACACTGAAGCTTTCTTT
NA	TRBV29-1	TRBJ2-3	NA	CSVESPESTDTQYF	TGCAGCGTTGAATCTCCGGAGAGCACAGATACGCAGTATTTT
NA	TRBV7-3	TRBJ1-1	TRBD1	CASSSGQGRLENTEAFF	TGTGCCAGCAGCTCCGGACAGGGGCGGCTTGAGAACACTGAAGCTTTCTTT
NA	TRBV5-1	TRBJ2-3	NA	CASSLVGSSTDTQYF	TGCGCCAGCAGCTTGGTGGGCAGTAGCACAGATACGCAGTATTTT
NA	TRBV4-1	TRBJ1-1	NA	CASSQTRGGNTEAFF	TGCGCCAGCAGCCAAACCCGGGGAGGGAACACTGAAGCTTTCTTT
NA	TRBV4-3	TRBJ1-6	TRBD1	CASSHGPGQNSPLHF	TGCGCCAGCAGTCATGGACCGGGACAGAATTCACCCCTCCACTTT
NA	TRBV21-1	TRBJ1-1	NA	CATYQNTEAFF	TGTGCCACCTACCAGAACACTGAAGCTTTCTTT
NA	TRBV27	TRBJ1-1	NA	CASSLEAEKMNTEAFF	TGTGCCAGCAGTTTAGAGGCAGAGAAAATGAACACTGAAGCTTTCTTT
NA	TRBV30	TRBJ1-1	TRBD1	CAWGGGAGTEAFF	TGTGCCTGGGGAGGGGGCGCGGGGACTGAAGCTTTCTTT
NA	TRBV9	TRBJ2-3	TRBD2	CASSVRTSGGTDTQYF	TGTGCCAGCAGCGTAAGGACTAGCGGGGGCACAGATACGCAGTATTTT
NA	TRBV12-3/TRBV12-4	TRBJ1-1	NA	CASRRFGTPGAFF	TGTGCCAGCCGAAGGTTTGGGACACCAGGAGCTTTCTTT
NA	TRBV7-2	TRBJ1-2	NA	CASSAGTLGYGYTF	TGTGCCAGCAGCGCAGGGACACTCGGCTATGGCTACACCTTC
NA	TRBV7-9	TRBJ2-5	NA	CASSLLGGGEETQYF	TGTGCCAGCAGCTTACTAGGAGGGGGGGAAGAGACCCAGTACTTC
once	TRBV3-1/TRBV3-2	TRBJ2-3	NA	CASSQDRGAPDTQYF	TGTGCCAGCAGCCAAGATCGGGGGGCTCCAGATACGCAGTATTTT
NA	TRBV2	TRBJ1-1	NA	CASSHPRVSPNTEAFF	TGTGCCAGCAGTCATCCCCGGGTCTCTCCGAACACTGAAGCTTTCTTT
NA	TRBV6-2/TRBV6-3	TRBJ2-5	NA	CASSPRTTETQYF	TGTGCCAGCAGTCCCAGGACTACGGAGACCCAGTACTTC
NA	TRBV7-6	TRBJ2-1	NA	CASSLAPVIAYNEQFF	TGTGCCAGCAGCTTAGCCCCCGTAATCGCCTACAATGAGCAGTTCTTC
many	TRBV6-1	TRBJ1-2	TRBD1	CASSGLGQGNWYGYTF	TGTGCCAGCAGTGGCTTGGGACAGGGAAACTGGTATGGCTACACCTTC
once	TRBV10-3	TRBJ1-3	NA	CAVRLSGNTIYF	TGTGCCGTCAGACTCTCTGGAAACACCATATATTTT